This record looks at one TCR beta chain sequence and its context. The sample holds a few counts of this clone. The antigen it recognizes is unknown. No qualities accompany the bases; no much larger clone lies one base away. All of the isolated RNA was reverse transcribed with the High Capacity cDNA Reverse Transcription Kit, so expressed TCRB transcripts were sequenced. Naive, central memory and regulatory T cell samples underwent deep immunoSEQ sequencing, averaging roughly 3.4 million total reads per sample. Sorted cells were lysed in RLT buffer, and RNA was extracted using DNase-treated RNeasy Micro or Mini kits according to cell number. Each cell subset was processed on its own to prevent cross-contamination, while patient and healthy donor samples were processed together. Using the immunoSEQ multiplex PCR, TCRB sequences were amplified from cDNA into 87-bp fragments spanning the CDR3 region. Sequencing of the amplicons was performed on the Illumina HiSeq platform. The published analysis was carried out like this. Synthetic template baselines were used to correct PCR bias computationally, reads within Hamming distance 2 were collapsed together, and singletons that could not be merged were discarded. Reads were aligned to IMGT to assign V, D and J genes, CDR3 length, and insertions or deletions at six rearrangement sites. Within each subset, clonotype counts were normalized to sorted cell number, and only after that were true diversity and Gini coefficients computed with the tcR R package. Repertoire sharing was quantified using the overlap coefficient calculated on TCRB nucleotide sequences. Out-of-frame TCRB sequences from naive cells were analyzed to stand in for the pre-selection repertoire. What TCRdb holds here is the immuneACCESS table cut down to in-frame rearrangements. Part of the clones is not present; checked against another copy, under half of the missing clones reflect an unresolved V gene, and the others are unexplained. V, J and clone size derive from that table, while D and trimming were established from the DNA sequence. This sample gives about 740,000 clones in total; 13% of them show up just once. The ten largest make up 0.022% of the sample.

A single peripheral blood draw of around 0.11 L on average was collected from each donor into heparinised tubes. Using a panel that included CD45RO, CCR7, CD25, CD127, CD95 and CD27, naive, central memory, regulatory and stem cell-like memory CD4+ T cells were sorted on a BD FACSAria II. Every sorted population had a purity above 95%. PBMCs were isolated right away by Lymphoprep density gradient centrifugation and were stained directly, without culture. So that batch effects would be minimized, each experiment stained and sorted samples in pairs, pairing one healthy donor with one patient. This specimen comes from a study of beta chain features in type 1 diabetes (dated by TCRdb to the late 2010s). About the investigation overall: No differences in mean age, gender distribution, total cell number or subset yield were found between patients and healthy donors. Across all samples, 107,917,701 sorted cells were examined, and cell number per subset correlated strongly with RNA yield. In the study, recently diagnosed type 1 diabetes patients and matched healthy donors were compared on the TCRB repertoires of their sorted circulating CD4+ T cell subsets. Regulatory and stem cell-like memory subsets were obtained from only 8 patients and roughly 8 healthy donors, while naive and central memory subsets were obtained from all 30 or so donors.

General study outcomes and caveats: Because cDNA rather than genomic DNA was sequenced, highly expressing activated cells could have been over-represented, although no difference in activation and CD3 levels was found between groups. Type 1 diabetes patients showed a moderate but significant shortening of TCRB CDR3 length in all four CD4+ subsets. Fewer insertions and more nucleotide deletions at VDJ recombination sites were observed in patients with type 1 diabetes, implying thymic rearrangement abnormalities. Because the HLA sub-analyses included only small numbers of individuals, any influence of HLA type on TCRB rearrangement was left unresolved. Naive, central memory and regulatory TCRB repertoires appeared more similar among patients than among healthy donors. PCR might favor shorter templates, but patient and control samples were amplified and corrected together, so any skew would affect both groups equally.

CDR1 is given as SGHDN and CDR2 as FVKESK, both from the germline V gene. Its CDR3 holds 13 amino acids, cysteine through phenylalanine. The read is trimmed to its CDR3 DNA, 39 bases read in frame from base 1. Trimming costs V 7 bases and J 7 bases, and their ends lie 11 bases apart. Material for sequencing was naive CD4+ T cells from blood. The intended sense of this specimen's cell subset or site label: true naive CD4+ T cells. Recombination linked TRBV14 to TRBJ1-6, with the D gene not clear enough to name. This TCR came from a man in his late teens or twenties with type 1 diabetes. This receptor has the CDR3 CASTALYNSPLHF. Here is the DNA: TGTGCCAGCACTGCGCTTTACAATTCACCCCTCCACTTT.